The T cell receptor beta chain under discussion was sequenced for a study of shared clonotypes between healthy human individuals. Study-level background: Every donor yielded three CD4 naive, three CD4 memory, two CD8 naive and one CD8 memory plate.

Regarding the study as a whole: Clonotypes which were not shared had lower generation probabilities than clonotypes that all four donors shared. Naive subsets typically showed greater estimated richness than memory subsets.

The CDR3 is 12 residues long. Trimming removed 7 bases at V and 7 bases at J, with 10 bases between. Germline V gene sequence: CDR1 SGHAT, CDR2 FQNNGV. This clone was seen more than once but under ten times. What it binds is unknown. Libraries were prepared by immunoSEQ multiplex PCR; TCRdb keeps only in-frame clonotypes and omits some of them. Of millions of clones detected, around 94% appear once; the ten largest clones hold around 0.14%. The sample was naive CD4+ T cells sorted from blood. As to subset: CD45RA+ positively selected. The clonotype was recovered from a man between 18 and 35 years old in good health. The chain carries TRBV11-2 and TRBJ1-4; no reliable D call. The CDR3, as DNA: TGTGCCAGCACCCTTTCGGGTGAAAAACTGTTTTTT. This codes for CASTLSGEKLFF.